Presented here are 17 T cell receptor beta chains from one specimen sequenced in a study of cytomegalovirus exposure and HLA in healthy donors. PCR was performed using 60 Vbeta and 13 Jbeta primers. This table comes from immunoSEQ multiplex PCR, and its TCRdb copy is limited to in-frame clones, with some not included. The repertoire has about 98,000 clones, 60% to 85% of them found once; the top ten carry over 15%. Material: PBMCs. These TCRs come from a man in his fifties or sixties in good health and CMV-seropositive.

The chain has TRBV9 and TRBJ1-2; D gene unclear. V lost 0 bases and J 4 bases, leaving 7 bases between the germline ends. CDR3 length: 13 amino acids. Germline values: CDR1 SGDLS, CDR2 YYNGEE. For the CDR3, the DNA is TGTGCCAGCAGCGTAGGAGGCGTCTATGGCTACACCTTC. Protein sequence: CASSVGGVYGYTF.

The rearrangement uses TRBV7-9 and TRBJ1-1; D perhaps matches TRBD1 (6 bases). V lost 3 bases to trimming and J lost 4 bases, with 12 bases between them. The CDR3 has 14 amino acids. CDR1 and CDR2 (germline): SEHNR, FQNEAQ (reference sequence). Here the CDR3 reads CASSLGALGTEAFF. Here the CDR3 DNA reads TGTGCCAGCAGCTTGGGGGCCCTCGGCACTGAAGCTTTCTTT.

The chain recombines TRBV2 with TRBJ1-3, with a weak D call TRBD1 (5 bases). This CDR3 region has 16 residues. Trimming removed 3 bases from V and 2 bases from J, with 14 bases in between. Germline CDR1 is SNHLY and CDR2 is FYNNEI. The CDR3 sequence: CASSDQGLGAGNTIYF. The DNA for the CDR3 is TGTGCCAGCAGTGACCAGGGACTTGGGGCTGGAAACACCATATATTTT.

CDR3 protein: CASSQGLVPYQPQHF. CDR3 bases: TGTGCCAGCAGTCAGGGGCTGGTCCCTTATCAGCCCCAGCATTTT. This chain links TRBV27 with TRBJ1-5, with D possibly being TRBD1 (6 bases). The germline V gene encodes CDR1 MNHEY and CDR2 SMNVEV (reference sequence). V was trimmed by 5 bases and J by 5 bases, leaving 16 bases between them. The CDR3 sequence is 15 residues long.

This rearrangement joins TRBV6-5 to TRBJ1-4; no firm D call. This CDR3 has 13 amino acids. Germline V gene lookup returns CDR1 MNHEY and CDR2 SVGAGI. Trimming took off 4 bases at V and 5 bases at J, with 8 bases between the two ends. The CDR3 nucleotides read TGTGCCAGCAGTTCGGGGTACAATGAAAAACTGTTTTTT. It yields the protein CASSSGYNEKLFF.

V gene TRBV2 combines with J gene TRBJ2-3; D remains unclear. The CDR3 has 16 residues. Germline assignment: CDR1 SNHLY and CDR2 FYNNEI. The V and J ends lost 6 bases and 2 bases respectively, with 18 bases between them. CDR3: CASSLIGGAITDTQYF. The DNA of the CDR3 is TGTGCCAGCAGCCTTATAGGCGGAGCCATCACAGATACGCAGTATTTT.

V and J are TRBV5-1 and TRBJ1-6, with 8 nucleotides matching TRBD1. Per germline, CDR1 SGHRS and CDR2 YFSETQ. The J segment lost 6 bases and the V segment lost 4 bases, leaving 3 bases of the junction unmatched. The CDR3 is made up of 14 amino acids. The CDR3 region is CASSAGQGNSPLHF. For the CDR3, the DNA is TGCGCCAGCAGCGCCGGACAGGGTAATTCACCCCTCCACTTT.

In DNA, the CDR3 is TGTGCCAGCAGTTTATCCAGATATAATGAAAAACTGTTTTTT. This codes for CASSLSRYNEKLFF. V usage is TRBV27 and J usage is TRBJ1-4; D is unclear. Germline values: CDR1 MNHEY, CDR2 SMNVEV (reference sequence). The CDR3 has 14 amino acids. V lost 0 bases and J lost 4, with 6 bases in between.

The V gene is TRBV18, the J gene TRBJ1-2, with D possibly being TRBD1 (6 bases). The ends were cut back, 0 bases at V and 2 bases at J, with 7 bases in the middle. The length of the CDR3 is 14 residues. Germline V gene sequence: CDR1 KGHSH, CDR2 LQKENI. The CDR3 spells CASSPPDSNYGYTF. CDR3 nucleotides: TGTGCCAGCTCACCACCGGACAGCAACTATGGCTACACCTTC.

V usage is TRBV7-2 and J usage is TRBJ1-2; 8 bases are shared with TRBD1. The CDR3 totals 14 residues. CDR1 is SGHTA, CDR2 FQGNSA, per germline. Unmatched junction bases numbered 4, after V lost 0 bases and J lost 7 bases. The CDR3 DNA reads TGTGCCAGCAGCTTAGCTCAGGGGGCGGGTGGCTACACCTTC. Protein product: CASSLAQGAGGYTF. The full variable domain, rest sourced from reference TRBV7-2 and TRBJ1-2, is GAGVSQSPSNKVTEKGKDVELRCDPISGHTALYWYRQSLGQGLEFLIYFQGNSAPDKSGLPSDRFSAERTGGSVSTLTIQRTQQEDSAVYLCASSLAQGAGGYTFGSGTRLTVV.

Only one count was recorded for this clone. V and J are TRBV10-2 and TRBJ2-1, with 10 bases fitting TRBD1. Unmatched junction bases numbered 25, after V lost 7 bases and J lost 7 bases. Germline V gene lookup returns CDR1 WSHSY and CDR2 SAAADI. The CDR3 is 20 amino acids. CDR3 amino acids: CASTTSWGTGVSQGINEQFF. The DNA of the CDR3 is TGCGCCAGCACCACGAGTTGGGGGACAGGGGTTAGCCAGGGGATAAATGAGCAGTTCTTC.

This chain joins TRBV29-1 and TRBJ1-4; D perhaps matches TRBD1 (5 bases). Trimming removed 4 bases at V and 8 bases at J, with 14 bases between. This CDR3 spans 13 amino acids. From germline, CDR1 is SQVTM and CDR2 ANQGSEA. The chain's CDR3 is CSVGAGKGEKLFF. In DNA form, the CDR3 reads TGCAGCGTTGGGGCAGGGAAGGGGGAAAAACTGTTTTTT.

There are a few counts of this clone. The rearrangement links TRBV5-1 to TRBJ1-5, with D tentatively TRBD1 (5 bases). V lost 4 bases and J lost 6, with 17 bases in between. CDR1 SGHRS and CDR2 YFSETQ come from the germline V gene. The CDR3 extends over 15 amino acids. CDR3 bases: TGCGCCAGCAGCGTGCAGGGAGGCCAGGGTCAGCCCCAGCATTTT. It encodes CASSVQGGQGQPQHF.

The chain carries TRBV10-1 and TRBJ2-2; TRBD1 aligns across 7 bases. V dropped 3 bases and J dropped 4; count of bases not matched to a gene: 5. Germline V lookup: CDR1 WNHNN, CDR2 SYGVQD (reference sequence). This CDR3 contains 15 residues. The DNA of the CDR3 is TGCGCCAGCAGTGAAGCCAGGGGGAGCACCGGGGAGCTGTTTTTT. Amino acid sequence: CASSEARGSTGELFF.

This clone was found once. CDR3 sequence reads: CASSLGQGYTDTQYF. The DNA for the CDR3 is TGTGCCAGCAGCTTGGGGCAGGGGTACACAGATACGCAGTATTTT. The rearrangement joins TRBV5-6 to TRBJ2-3; a weak D match, TRBD1 (6 bases). Germline V CDR1 and CDR2: SGHDT, YYEEEE. The CDR3 is made up of 15 amino acids. V gave up 0 bases and J gave up 2 bases, with 10 bases separating them.

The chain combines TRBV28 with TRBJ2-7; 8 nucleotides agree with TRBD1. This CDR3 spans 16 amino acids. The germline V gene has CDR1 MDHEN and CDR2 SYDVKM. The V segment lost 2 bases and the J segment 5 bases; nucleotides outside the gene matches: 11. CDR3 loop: CASSLVAGGLRNEQYF. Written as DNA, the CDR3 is TGTGCCAGCAGTTTAGTGGCAGGGGGCCTCAGGAACGAGCAGTACTTC.

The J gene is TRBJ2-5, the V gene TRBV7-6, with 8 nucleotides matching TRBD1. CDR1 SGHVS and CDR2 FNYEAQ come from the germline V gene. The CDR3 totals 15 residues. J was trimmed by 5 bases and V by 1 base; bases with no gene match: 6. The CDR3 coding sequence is TGTGCCAGCAGCTTAGGAGGACAGGGCTGGGAGACCCAGTACTTC. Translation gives CASSLGGQGWETQYF.